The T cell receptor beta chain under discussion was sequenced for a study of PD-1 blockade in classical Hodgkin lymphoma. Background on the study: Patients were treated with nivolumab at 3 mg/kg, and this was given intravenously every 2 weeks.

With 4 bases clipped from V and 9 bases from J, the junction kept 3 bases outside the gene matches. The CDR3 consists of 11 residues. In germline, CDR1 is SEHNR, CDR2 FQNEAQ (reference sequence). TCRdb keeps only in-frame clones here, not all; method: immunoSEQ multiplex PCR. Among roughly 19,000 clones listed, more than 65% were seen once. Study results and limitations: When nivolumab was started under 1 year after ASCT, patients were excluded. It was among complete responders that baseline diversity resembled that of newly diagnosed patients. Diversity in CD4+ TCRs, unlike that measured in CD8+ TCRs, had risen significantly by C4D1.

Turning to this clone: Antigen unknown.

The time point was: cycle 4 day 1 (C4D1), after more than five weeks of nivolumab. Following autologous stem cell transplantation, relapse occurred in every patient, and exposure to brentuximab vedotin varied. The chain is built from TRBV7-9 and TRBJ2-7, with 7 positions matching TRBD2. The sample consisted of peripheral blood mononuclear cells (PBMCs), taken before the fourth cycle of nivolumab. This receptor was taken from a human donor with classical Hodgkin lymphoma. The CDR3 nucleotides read TGTGCCAGCAGCTCGGCTAGCGGGCAGTACTTC. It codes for CASSSASGQYF.